This T cell receptor (beta chain) was found in a study of T-cell reconstitution after alpha-beta-depleted transplantation in children. A TCRbeta library incorporating unique molecular identifiers was prepared. Using its own MiXCR run on the PCR reads, TCRdb lists one record per CDR3 protein. The sample records about 200,000 distinct CDR3 sequences, approximately 7% being singletons. Study findings and constraints: Reportedly, only several hundred clones from non-depleted graft cells drove alpha-beta T-cell counts at about two months.

Germline CDR1 is SGHRS and CDR2 is YFSETQ. V dropped 5 bases and J dropped 5; count of bases not matched to a gene: 9. There are 14 residues in the CDR3. This clonotype was seen many times. Its antigen is as yet unknown. This sequence was found in a boy between 2 and 10 years old with acute lymphoblastic leukemia, due to receive a stem cell transplant. Material: PBMCs, obtained before TCRalphabeta/CD19-depleted stem cell transplant. The V and J genes are TRBV5-1 and TRBJ2-5; 7 bases fit TRBD1. CDR3 amino acids: CASRPGQGDETQYF. As DNA, the CDR3 is TGCGCCAGCAGACCGGGGCAGGGGGACGAGACCCAGTACTTC.